Included here is one T cell receptor (beta chain) sequence, with context. Time point described: blood from clinic visit 5 months post-surgery; TSC patient then seizure free. Surgery cases with the highest brain T cell transcript signatures were chosen for sequencing. Before surgery, patients took at least one anti-epileptic drug. These data originate in a study of brain T cells in children with intractable seizures. Using immunoSEQ multiplex PCR, the repertoire was profiled, and TCRdb retains in-frame clones only, with some absent. Of hundreds of thousands of clones listed, about 94% are singletons. The V gene end was trimmed by 5 bases and the J gene end by 1 base; junction bases not matched to a gene: 4. CDR3 size: 14 residues. From germline, CDR1 is MNHEY and CDR2 SVGEGT.

Sequenced material: peripheral blood, taken approximately 5 months after surgery. This clonotype was sampled from a boy in the first two years of life with tuberous sclerosis and intractable seizures. The chain employs TRBV6-2 or TRBV6-3 and TRBJ1-1; 7 nucleotides line up with TRBD1. CDR3 loop: CASSDRQGNTEAFF. CDR3 coding DNA: TGTGCCAGCAGTGACCGACAGGGGAACACTGAAGCTTTCTTT.